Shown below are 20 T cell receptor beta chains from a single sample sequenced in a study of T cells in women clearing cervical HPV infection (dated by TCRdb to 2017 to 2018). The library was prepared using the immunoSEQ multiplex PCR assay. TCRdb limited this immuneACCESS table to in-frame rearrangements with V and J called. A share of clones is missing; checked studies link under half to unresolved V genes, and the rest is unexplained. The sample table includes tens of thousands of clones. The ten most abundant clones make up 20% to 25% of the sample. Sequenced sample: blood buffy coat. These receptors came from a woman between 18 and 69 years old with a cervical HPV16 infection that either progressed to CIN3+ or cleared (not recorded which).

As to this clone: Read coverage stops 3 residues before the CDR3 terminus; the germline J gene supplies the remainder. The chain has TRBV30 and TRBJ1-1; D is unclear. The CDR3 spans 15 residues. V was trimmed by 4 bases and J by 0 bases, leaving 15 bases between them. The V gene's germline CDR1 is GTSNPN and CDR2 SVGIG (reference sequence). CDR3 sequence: CAWKSGRLMNTEAFF. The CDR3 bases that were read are TGTGCCTGGAAGTCAGGCAGACTAATGAACACTGAA.

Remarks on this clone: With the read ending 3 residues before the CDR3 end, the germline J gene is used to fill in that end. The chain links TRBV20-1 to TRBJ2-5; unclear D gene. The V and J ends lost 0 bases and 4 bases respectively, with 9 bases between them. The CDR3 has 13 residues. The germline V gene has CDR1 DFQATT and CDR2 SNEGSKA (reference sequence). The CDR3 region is CSAREGGLETQYF. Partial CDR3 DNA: TGCAGTGCTAGAGAAGGCGGATTAGAGACC.

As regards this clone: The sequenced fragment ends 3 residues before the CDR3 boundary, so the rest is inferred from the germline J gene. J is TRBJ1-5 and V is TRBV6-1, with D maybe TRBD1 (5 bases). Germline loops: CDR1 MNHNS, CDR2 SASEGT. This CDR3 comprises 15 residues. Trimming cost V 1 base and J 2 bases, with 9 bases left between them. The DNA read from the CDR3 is TGTGCCAGCAGTGAAGTTAAAGGGGGCAATCAGCCC. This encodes CASSEVKGGNQP. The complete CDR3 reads CASSEVKGGNQPQHF.

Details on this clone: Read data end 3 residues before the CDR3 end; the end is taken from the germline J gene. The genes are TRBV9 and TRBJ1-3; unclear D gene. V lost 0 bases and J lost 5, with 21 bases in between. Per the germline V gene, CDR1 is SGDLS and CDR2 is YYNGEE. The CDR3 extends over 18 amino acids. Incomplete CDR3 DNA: TGTGCCAGCAGCGTAGGAAACCATCTTGCGCGAACTCGAAACACC. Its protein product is CASSVGNHLARTRNT. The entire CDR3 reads CASSVGNHLARTRNTIYF.

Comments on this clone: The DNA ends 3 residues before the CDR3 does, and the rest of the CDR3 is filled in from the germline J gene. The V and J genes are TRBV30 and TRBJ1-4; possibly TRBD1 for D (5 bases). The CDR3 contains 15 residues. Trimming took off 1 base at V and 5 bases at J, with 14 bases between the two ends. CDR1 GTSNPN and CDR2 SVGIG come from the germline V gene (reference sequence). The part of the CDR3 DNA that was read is TGTGCCTGGAGTGAAACTTACAGGTCCAATGAAAAA. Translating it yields CAWSETYRSNEK. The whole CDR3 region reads CAWSETYRSNEKLFF. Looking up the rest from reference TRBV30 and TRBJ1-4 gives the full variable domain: SQTIHQWPATLVQPVGSPLSLECTVEGTSNPNLYWYRQAAGRGLQLLFYSVGIGQISSEVPQNLSASRPQDRQFILSSKKLLLSDSGFYLCAWSETYRSNEKLFFGSGTQLSVL.

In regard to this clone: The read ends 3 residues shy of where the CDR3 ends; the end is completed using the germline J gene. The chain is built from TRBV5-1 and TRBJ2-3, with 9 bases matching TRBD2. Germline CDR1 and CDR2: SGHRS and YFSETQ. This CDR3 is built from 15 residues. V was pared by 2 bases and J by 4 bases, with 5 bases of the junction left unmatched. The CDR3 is CASSFSGRIADTQYF. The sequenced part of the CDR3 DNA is TGCGCCAGCAGCTTTAGCGGGAGAATCGCAGATACG.

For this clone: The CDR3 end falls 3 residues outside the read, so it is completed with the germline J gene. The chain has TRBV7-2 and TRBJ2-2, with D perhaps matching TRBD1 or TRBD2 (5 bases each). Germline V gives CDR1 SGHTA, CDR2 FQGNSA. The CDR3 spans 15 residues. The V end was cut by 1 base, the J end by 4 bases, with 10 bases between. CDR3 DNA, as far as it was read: TGTGCCAGCAGCTTAGTAGGGGAGAGCACCGGGGAG. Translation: CASSLVGESTGE. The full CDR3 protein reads CASSLVGESTGELFF. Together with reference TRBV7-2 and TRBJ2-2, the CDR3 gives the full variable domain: GAGVSQSPSNKVTEKGKDVELRCDPISGHTALYWYRQSLGQGLEFLIYFQGNSAPDKSGLPSDRFSAERTGGSVSTLTIQRTQQEDSAVYLCASSLVGESTGELFFGEGSRLTVL.

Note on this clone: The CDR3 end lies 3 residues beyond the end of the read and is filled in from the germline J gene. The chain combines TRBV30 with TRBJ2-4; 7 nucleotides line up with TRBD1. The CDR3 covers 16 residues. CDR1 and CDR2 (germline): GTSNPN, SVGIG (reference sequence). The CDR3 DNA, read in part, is TGTGCCTGGAGTGACCAAATTACAGGGGCATACTATGGT. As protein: CAWSDQITGAYYG. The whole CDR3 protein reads CAWSDQITGAYYGQYF.

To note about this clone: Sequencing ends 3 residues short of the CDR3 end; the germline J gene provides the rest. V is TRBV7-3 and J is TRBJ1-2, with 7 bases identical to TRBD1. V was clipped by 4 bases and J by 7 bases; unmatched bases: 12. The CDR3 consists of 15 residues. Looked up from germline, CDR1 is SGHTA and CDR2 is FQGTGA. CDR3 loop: CASSSGQASRSGYTF. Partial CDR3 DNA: TGTGCCAGCAGCTCTGGACAGGCGAGTCGGAGTGGC.

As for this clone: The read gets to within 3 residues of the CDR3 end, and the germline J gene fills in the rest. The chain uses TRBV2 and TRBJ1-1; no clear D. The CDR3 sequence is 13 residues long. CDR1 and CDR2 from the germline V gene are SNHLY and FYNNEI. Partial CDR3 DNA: TGTGCCAGCACCGAGCGGGTGGGTAACCAA. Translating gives CASTERVGNQ. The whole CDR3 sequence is CASTERVGNQAFF.

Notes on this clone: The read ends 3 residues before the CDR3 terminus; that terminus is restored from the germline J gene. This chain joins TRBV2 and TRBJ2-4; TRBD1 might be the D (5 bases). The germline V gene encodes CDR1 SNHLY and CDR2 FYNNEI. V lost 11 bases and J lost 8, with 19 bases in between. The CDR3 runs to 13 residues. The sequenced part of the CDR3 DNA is TGTGCCGACAGCAGGGATAGGTCGGACATT. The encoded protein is CADSRDRSDI. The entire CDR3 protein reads CADSRDRSDIQYF.

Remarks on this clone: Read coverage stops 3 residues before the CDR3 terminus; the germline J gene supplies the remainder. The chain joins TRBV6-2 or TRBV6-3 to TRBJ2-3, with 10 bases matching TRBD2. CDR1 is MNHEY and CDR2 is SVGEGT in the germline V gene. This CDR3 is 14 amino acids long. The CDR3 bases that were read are TGTGCCTCCCAGGCCGGGACTAGCGTAGAGACG. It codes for CASQAGTSVET. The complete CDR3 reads CASQAGTSVETQYF.

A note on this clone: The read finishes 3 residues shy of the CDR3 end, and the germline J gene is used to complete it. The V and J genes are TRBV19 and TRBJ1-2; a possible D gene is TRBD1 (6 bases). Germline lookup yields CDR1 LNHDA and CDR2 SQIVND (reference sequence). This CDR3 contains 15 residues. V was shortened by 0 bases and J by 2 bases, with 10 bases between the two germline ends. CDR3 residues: CASSIDTGKNYGYTF. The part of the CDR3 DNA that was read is TGTGCCAGTAGTATAGATACAGGGAAGAACTATGGC.

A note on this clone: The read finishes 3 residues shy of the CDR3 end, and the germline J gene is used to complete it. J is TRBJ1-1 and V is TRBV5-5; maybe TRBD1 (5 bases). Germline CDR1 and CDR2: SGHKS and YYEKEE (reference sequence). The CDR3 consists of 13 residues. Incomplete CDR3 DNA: TGTGCCAGCAGCCCCCCGGGACTAGGTGCG. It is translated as CASSPPGLGA. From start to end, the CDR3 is CASSPPGLGAAFF.

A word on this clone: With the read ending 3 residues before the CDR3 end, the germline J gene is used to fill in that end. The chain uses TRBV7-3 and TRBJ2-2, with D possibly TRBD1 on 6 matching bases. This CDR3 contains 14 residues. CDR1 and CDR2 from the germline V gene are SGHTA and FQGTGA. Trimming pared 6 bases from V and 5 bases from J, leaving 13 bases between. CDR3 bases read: TGTGCCAGCAGATCCCAGCAGGGGACCGGGGAG. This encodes CASRSQQGTGE. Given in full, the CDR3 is CASRSQQGTGELFF.

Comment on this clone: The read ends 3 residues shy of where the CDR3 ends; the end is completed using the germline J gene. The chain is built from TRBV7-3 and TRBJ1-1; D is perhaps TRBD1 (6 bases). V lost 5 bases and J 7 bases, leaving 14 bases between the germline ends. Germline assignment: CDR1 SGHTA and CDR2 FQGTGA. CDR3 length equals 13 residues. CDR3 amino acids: CASSPGGQLEAFF. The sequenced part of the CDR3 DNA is TGTGCCAGCAGCCCGGGTGGACAGCTTGAA. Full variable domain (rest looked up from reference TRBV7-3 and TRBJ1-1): GAGVSQTPSNKVTEKGKYVELRCDPISGHTALYWYRQSLGQGPEFLIYFQGTGAADDSGLPNDRFFAVRPEGSVSTLKIQRTERGDSAVYLCASSPGGQLEAFFGQGTRLTVV.

The CDR3 protein is CASSEDGGEQFF. The sequenced CDR3 bases are TGTGCCAGCAGTGAGGATGGCGGTGAG. The chain joins TRBV2 to TRBJ2-1; D gene uncertain. The read ends 3 residues early relative to the CDR3; the germline J gene fills the gap. The CDR3 runs to 12 residues. Trimming pared 3 bases from V and 9 bases from J, leaving 9 bases between. Germline V gene sequence: CDR1 SNHLY, CDR2 FYNNEI.

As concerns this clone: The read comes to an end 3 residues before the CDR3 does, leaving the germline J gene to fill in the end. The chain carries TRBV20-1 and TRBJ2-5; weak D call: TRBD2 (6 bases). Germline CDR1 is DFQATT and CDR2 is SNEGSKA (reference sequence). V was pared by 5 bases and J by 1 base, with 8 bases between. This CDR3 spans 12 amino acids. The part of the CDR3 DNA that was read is TGCAGTGCTTGGGACTCCCAAGAGACC. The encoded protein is CSAWDSQET. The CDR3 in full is CSAWDSQETQYF.

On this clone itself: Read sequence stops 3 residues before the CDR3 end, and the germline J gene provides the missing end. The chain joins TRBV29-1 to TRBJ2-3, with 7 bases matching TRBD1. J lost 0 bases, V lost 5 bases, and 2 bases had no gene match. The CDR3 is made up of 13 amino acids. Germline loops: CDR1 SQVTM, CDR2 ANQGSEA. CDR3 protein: CSVRQGSTDTQYF. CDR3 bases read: TGCAGCGTTAGACAGGGTAGCACAGATACG.

Incomplete CDR3 DNA: TGTGCCAGTAGTATAGGACAGGGGGACAGTCAGCCG. It encodes CASSIGQGDSQP. The whole CDR3 protein reads CASSIGQGDSQPQYF. The V call is TRBV19, the J call TRBJ2-3, with 9 bases identical to TRBD1. The CDR3 end lies 3 residues beyond the end of the read and is filled in from the germline J gene. CDR1 and CDR2 (germline): LNHDA, SQIVND (reference sequence). The CDR3 extends over 15 amino acids.